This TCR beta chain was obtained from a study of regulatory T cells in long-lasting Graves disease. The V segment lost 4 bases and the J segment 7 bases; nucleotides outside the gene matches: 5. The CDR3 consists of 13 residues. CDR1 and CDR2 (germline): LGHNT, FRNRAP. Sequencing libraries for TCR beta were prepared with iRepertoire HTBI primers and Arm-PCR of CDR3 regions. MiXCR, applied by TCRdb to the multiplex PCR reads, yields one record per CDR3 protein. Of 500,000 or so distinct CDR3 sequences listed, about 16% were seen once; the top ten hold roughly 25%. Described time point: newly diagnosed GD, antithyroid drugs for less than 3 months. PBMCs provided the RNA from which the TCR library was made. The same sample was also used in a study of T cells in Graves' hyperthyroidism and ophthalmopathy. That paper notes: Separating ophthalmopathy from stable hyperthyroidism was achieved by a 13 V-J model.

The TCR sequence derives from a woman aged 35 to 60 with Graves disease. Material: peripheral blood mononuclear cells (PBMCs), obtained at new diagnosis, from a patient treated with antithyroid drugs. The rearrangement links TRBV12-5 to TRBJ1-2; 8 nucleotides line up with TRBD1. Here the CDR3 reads CASGSQGAGGYTF. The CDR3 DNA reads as TGTGCTAGTGGTTCCCAGGGGGCCGGTGGCTACACCTTC.